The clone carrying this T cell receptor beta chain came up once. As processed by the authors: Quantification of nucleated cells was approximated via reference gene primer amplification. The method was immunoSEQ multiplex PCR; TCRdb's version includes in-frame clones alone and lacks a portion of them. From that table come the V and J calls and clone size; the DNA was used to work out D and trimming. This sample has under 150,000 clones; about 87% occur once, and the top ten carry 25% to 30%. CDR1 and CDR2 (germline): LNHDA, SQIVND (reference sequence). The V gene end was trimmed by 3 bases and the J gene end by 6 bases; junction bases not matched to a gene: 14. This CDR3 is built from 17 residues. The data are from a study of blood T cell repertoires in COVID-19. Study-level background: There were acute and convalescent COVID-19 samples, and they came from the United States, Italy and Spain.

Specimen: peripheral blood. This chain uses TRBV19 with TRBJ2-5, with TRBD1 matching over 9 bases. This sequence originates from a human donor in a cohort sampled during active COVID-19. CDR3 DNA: TGTGCCAGTAGTATTAGCACAGGGGGCGAAGTTTTAAAGACCCAGTACTTC. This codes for CASSISTGGEVLKTQYF.